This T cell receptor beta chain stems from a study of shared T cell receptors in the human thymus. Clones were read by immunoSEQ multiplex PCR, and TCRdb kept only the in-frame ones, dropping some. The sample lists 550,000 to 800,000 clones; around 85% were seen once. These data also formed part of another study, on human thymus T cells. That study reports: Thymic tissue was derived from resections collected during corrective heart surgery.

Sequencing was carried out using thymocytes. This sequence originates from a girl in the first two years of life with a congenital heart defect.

CDR3 bases: TGTGCCAGCAGCTTAGTAGGGACAGGGAACTACGAGCAGTACTTC. Translated: CASSLVGTGNYEQYF. This sequence joins TRBV7-9 and TRBJ2-7, with 9 positions matching TRBD1. This CDR3 contains 15 residues. Germline CDR1 is SEHNR and CDR2 is FQNEAQ (reference sequence). V gave up 1 base and J gave up 3 bases; unmatched junction bases: 4.